This TCR beta chain was captured by sequencing in a study of blood T cell repertoires in COVID-19. Study-level background: Acute and convalescent COVID-19 specimens originated in the United States, Italy and Spain. In each case, the material was cDNA or gDNA derived from T cells, B-cell-depleted T cells, or PBMCs.

In the source study's methods: Reference gene primer amplification in the assay estimated nucleated cell counts. Method: immunoSEQ multiplex PCR; TCRdb's copy keeps in-frame clones and lacks some. From that table come the V and J calls and clone size; the DNA was used to work out D and trimming. The sample includes 100,000 or so clones, almost 80% of them seen just once. Trimming cost V 4 bases and J 6 bases; bases outside gene matches: 12. The CDR3 is made up of 16 amino acids. Germline CDR1 is MNHEY and CDR2 is SVGEGT. The receptor was derived from a man aged 60 to 69 with active or convalescent COVID-19. Sequenced material: peripheral blood. The chain is built from TRBV6-2 or TRBV6-3 and TRBJ1-5; TRBD1 matches at 7 bases. CDR3 in amino acids: CASSSSGTDKGQPQHF. In DNA, the CDR3 is TGTGCCAGCAGTTCCTCCGGGACAGATAAGGGTCAGCCCCAGCATTTT.